Listed here is a single T cell receptor (beta chain). Its specific antigen is unknown. Base qualities are not recorded, but no much larger clone differs from it by a single base. To demonstrate the VDJtools post-analysis software, TCR beta repertoires were profiled from the peripheral blood of about 13 young patients with multiple sclerosis. The multiple sclerosis patients were children and adolescents between roughly 6 and 16 years of age. This record belongs to a study of post-analysis software for immune sequencing data (dated by TCRdb to about 2015). Regarding the research as a whole: Recorded disease courses included relapsing-remitting, secondary progressive and progressive-relapsing multiple sclerosis, with some patients lacking subtype annotation. A subset of samples was prepared in parallel using single-end sample barcoding, then pooled and co-amplified after Illumina adapter ligation. The patient repertoires were compared against 11 previously published healthy control repertoires obtained from donors aged 6 to 25 years.

What the research found in general, with its limitations: The control group was slightly older than the multiple sclerosis patient group. Strong co-clustering of samples prepared in the same batch was shown by direct clustering with F measure, prompting a batch-effect correction. Normalized Chao1 diversity was significantly lower in multiple sclerosis patients than controls, suggesting substantial peripheral T-cell clonal expansion.

Preparation of the library involved PCR. Sequencing was performed on an Illumina HiSeq 2500. Unique molecular identifiers were incorporated into TCR beta cDNA libraries to reduce PCR and sequencing biases. Per 1 to 10 million input T cells, approximately 500,000 cDNA molecules were obtained, such that each molecule approximated one T cell. The same protocol used for the earlier healthy control dataset was applied to prepare and sequence the patient libraries. Within a given batch, samples were prepared together, multiplexed and sequenced on the same HiSeq lane. Under the source paper's analysis protocol: MIGEC handled the raw barcoded reads, throwing out single-read molecular identifier groups before consensus assembly and CDR3 extraction. Clonotype tables were post-analysed with VDJtools, normalizing diversity by down-sampling all datasets to the smallest sample size. In repertoire overlap clustering, CDR3 amino acid sequences, but not nucleotide sequences, were matched to correct batch-related cross-sample contamination. TCRdb reran the public reads through fastp at Q25 and MiXCR, keeping productive beta chains. All rows with the same CDR3 protein become a single entry with the most common DNA and genes. TCRdb's processing, not the authors' own work, is the source of the V and J calls. For this sample the table gives about 820,000 distinct CDR3 sequences, of which 53% were detected only once. The ten largest account for about 4.8% of the sample.

This receptor was identified in a girl aged 5-17 years with multiple sclerosis. Sequencing was carried out using blood.

The CDR3 is CSASGPGLVNEQFF. The DNA reads as follows: TGCAGTGCTAGTGGGCCGGGACTAGTCAATGAGCAGTTCTTC. The chain links TRBV20-1 with TRBJ2-1; TRBD2 agrees with 8 junctional bases. Measured from the cysteine to the phenylalanine, the CDR3 is 14 residues long. Just the 42-base CDR3 DNA is kept, in frame starting at base 1. In the germline V gene (reference sequence), CDR1 corresponds to DFQATT and CDR2 to SNEGSKA. The germline V and J ends show losses of 3 bases and 6 bases respectively, and no gene match explains 7 bases of the junction.